The entry that follows covers one T cell receptor (beta chain) sequence. This sample is part of a study of technical replicates of blood from four donors. Germline trimming cut 4 bases from V and 3 bases from J; bases unmatched to any gene: 3. This CDR3 is 15 amino acids long. Germline V gene lookup returns CDR1 SNHLY and CDR2 FYNNEI. TCRdb's table, derived via immunoSEQ multiplex PCR, lists solely in-frame clones and lacks some. The table lists about 60,000 clones, just under 90% of them singletons. This chain joins TRBV2 and TRBJ1-6; 7 positions agree with TRBD1. Sequenced material: PBMCs. This receptor was obtained from a human donor in good health. Some clones in this sample may be carry-over from other donors' samples. CDR3 loop: CASSGDSLYNSPLHF. Here the CDR3 DNA reads TGTGCCAGCAGTGGGGACAGCCTCTATAATTCACCCCTCCACTTT.